Listed below are T cell receptor beta chains from one sample, sequenced in a study of shared clonotypes between healthy human individuals. Generated by immunoSEQ multiplex PCR, the TCRdb table keeps only in-frame clones and is missing some. Of 1,400,000 or so clones listed, 97% to 99% are singletons. The sequenced sample consisted of naive CD4+ T cells sorted from blood. Every receptor here comes from a man aged 25 to 40 in good health. Each CDR3 is given with its conserved first and last residue. D genes are given only for firm matches. Not every row has a clone size; where given, it reads once, few, many or a size class.

cdr3_aa: CASSNSGEPQHF
cdr3_nt: TGTGCCAGCAGCAATTCAGGAGAGCCCCAGCATTTT
v_call: TRBV7-9
d_call: .
clone_size: .
j_call: TRBJ1-5

cdr3_aa: CASSLDQGRTEAFF
cdr3_nt: TGTGCCAGCAGCTTAGATCAAGGGAGGACTGAAGCTTTCTTT
v_call: TRBV7-9
d_call: .
clone_size: .
j_call: TRBJ1-1

cdr3_aa: CASSWGDPGLSGELFF
cdr3_nt: TGTGCCAGCAGCTGGGGGGACCCCGGACTCTCGGGGGAGCTGTTTTTT
v_call: TRBV5-4
d_call: .
clone_size: .
j_call: TRBJ2-2

cdr3_aa: CASSYSGEGQETQYF
cdr3_nt: TGTGCCAGCAGTTACTCGGGGGAAGGACAAGAGACCCAGTACTTC
v_call: TRBV6-6
d_call: .
clone_size: .
j_call: TRBJ2-5

cdr3_aa: CASSPLSGQETQYF
cdr3_nt: TGTGCCAGCAGTCCATTGTCAGGACAAGAGACCCAGTACTTC
v_call: TRBV2
d_call: .
clone_size: .
j_call: TRBJ2-5

cdr3_aa: CASSPAVVEETQYF
cdr3_nt: TGTGCCAGCAGCCCAGCGGTGGTGGAAGAGACCCAGTACTTC
v_call: TRBV9
d_call: .
clone_size: once
j_call: TRBJ2-5

cdr3_aa: CASSLRDSSYNEQFF
cdr3_nt: TGCGCCAGCAGCTTAAGGGACAGCTCCTACAATGAGCAGTTCTTC
v_call: TRBV5-1
d_call: TRBD1
clone_size: .
j_call: TRBJ2-1

cdr3_aa: CASSQDGKFDGRATDTQYF
cdr3_nt: TGTGCCAGCAGCCAAGATGGAAAGTTTGACGGGAGGGCCACAGATACGCAGTATTTT
v_call: TRBV4-2
d_call: TRBD2
clone_size: .
j_call: TRBJ2-3

cdr3_aa: CASSLVRGTGANVLTF
cdr3_nt: TGTGCCAGCAGCTTAGTTAGGGGGACTGGGGCCAACGTCCTGACTTTC
v_call: TRBV7-2
d_call: .
clone_size: .
j_call: TRBJ2-6

cdr3_aa: CASSPGTGPNQPQHF
cdr3_nt: TGTGCCAGCAGCCCAGGAACAGGACCCAATCAGCCCCAGCATTTT
v_call: TRBV7-2
d_call: .
clone_size: .
j_call: TRBJ1-5

cdr3_aa: CASSLAGGISTDTQYF
cdr3_nt: TGTGCCAGCAGCTTAGCGGGAGGTATTAGCACAGATACGCAGTATTTT
v_call: TRBV7-9
d_call: .
clone_size: once
j_call: TRBJ2-3

cdr3_aa: CASSPQGNYGYTF
cdr3_nt: TGTGCCAGTAGTCCGCAGGGCAACTATGGCTACACCTTC
v_call: TRBV19
d_call: .
clone_size: .
j_call: TRBJ1-2

cdr3_aa: CAITGRVGTGELFF
cdr3_nt: TGTGCCATCACTGGCAGGGTGGGCACCGGGGAGCTGTTTTTT
v_call: TRBV10-3
d_call: .
clone_size: .
j_call: TRBJ2-2

cdr3_aa: CASSMWNPGVYSNQPQHF
cdr3_nt: TGTGCCAGTAGTATGTGGAACCCCGGGGTTTATAGCAATCAGCCCCAGCATTTT
v_call: TRBV19
d_call: .
clone_size: .
j_call: TRBJ1-5

cdr3_aa: CASSPGAQGSYEQYF
cdr3_nt: TGTGCCAGCTCACCAGGGGCCCAGGGCTCCTACGAGCAGTACTTC
v_call: TRBV18
d_call: .
clone_size: .
j_call: TRBJ2-7

cdr3_aa: CASSGSGRGTDTQYF
cdr3_nt: TGTGCCAGCAGCGGTAGCGGGAGAGGAACAGATACGCAGTATTTT
v_call: TRBV9
d_call: TRBD2
clone_size: .
j_call: TRBJ2-3

cdr3_aa: CASSLDPTELETQYF
cdr3_nt: TGTGCCAGCAGCTTAGATCCCACAGAACTGGAGACCCAGTACTTC
v_call: TRBV11-2
d_call: .
clone_size: .
j_call: TRBJ2-5